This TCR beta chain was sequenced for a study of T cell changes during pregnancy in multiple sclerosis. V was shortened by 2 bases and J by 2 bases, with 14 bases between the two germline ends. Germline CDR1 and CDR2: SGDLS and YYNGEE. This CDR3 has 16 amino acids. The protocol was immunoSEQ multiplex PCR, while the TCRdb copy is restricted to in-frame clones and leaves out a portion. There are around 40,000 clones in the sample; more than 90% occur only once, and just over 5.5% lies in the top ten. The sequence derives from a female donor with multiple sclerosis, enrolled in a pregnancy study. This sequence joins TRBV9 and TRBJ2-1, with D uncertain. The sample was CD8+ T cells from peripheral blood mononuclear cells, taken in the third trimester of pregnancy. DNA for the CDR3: TGTGCCAGCAGCGTCGAGGCGGATCCTGCCTACAATGAGCAGTTCTTC. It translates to CASSVEADPAYNEQFF. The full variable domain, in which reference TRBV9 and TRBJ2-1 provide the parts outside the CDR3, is DSGVTQTPKHLITATGQRVTLRCSPRSGDLSVYWYQQSLDQGLQFLIQYYNGEERAKGNILERFSAQQFPDLHSELNLSSLELGDSALYFCASSVEADPAYNEQFFGPGTRLTVL.